The entry below describes one TCR beta chain. The sample is drawn from a study of T cells expressing NK-cell markers. Study information: The sequencing cohort of eight donors included seven HCMV-seropositive individuals and one seronegative individual.

5'RACE template switching with UMIs produced the TCR beta cDNA. TCRdb reanalyzed the 5' RACE reads and collapses them to one entry per CDR3 protein, without DNA. This table holds under 200,000 distinct CDR3 sequences. CDR3 length equals 12 residues. Germline-derived CDR1 and CDR2 are DFQATT and SNEGSKA (reference sequence). The receptor comes from a woman between 18 and 69 years old in good health. Specimen: blood T cells: a sorted CD56 or NKG2C T cell subset, CD4+ or CD8+ T cells, or bulk PBMC T cells (not recorded which). The rearrangement uses TRBV20-1 and TRBJ2-1; TCRdb calls TRBD1, which cannot be checked without DNA. The CDR3 protein is CSALGQLNEQFF.